This is a list of T cell receptor beta chains from one sample in a study of blood T cell repertoires in COVID-19. Profiled with immunoSEQ multiplex PCR; TCRdb holds only in-frame clones, not every one. The table records under 350,000 clones, 70% to 90% of them present only once. The source material was peripheral blood. These receptors all stem from a woman between 65 and 79 years old with acute or convalescent COVID-19. CDR3s include the opening cysteine and the closing phenylalanine or tryptophan.

v_gene,CDR3aa
TRBV5-1,CASSLAPDLNTEAFF
TRBV5-1,CASTPGQGGQPNYGYTF
TRBV15,CATSLQGEGYTF
TRBV4-1,CASSLKPAGWSNQPQHF
TRBV6-5,CASSPQPQYEQYF
TRBV7-7,CASSPHPGDTGELFF
TRBV3-1/TRBV3-2,CASSQDSSGGAFTYEQYF
TRBV4-2,CASSLNRDGQPQHF
TRBV2,CASSRGGRPQHF
TRBV6-5,CASSPREAGSNTQYF
TRBV7-2,CASSTDRGRSYEQYF
TRBV7-9,CASSLPPGGSFF
TRBV10-3,CAISPGQAYGYTF
TRBV18,CASSPSLTDTQYF
TRBV5-4,CASSTVNTEAFF
TRBV7-2,CASSVTQGSEQFF
TRBV29-1,CSVEGGSEKLFF
TRBV2,CASSTTDPGIQYF
TRBV5-4,CASSRDSRTEAFF
TRBV27,CASSDRGPEQYF
TRBV6-2/TRBV6-3,CASSSLGGVKQYF
TRBV5-1,CASSLLNSEAFF
TRBV2,CASSADRGFTEAFF
TRBV11-2,CASINSPGGYTF
TRBV18,CASSPQGGDEQFF
TRBV7-2,CASSLAGAYSNQPQHF
TRBV15,CATSAGTWGSSYEQYF
TRBV5-1,CASSFSGGHRTQYF
TRBV6-5,CASIATGDIYTF
TRBV5-1,CASSSDPSSYEQYF
TRBV5-4,CASNRDRGAFEAFF
TRBV5-1,CASRGGGLGTEAFF